A selection of T cell receptor beta chains follows, all from one sample in a study of T-cell memory formation after mild COVID-19. TCRdb re-analysed the 5' RACE reads in MiXCR, keeping a single row per CDR3 protein. This sample has approximately 350,000 distinct CDR3 sequences, with over 25% found just once. The specimen sequenced was PBMCs or a T cell subset sorted from them (not recorded which). The receptors stem from an adult woman who had mild COVID-19 (a few samples of this study predate the infection). Cell type and time point are not known. The CDR3 runs from the conserved cysteine through the conserved F or W. D genes are given only for firm matches. Size values are once, few and many counts, or a class for expanded clones, and some rows have none.

TRBJ2-1 | - | - | TRBV29-1 | TGCAGCGTTCAAGGCAGTCTAAGGGCCAATGAGCAGTTCTTC | CSVQGSLRANEQFF
TRBJ2-1 | - | - | TRBV12-3/TRBV12-4 | TGTGCCAGCAGTTTAGGAATAGGAGGGGGAAACAATGAGCAGTTCTTC | CASSLGIGGGNNEQFF
TRBJ1-1 | - | - | TRBV12-3/TRBV12-4 | TGTGCCAGCAGCCCAATCGGGACACTAACGAACACTGAAGCTTTCTTT | CASSPIGTLTNTEAFF
TRBJ2-7 | TRBD1 | few | TRBV4-1 | TGCGCCAGCAGCCAAGACGGACAGGACACCTACGAGCAGTACTTC | CASSQDGQDTYEQYF
TRBJ2-1 | - | - | TRBV12-3/TRBV12-4 | TGTGCCAGCAGTTTTCAACTAGTTCTAGATGAGCAGTTCTTC | CASSFQLVLDEQFF
TRBJ2-3 | TRBD2 | - | TRBV25-1 | TGTGCCAGCAGTGCCGGACTAGCGGGGGGGTCCAGCACAGATACGCAGTATTTT | CASSAGLAGGSSTDTQYF
TRBJ2-2 | - | - | TRBV11-2 | TGTGCCAGCAGCTTAACCTACAGGCAGGGGCCGGGGCTCACCGGGGAGCTGTTTTTT | CASSLTYRQGPGLTGELFF
TRBJ2-1 | - | - | TRBV5-1 | TGCGCCAGCAGCTTGCTTTCCAGGGTAGGAAATGAGCAGTTCTTC | CASSLLSRVGNEQFF
TRBJ1-4 | - | - | TRBV4-3 | TGCGCCAGCAGCCAATCCCAGGGGTCTAATGAAAAGCTGTTTTTT | CASSQSQGSNEKLFF
TRBJ1-2 | - | few | TRBV7-2 | TGTGCCAGCAGCTACGGTGACAGTGGGGTCTATGGCTACACCTTC | CASSYGDSGVYGYTF
TRBJ1-4 | - | - | TRBV5-1 | TGCGCCAGCAGCCCCTTTGGGAGTCCTAATGAAAAACTGTTTTTT | CASSPFGSPNEKLFF
TRBJ2-3 | - | - | TRBV10-2 | TGCGCCAGCAGCGGGGGCCTGGTTGATACGCAGTATTTT | CASSGGLVDTQYF
TRBJ2-7 | TRBD2 | once | TRBV27 | TGTGCCAGCAGTTCGGGGACTAGCGCCTACGAGCAGTACTTC | CASSSGTSAYEQYF
TRBJ2-3 | TRBD1 | - | TRBV9 | TGTGCCAGCAGCTTCAGGACAGGGGTGGAGGATACGCAGTATTTT | CASSFRTGVEDTQYF
TRBJ2-3 | TRBD2 | - | TRBV10-3 | TGTGCCATCCTAGCGGGGGGGACAGATACGCAGTATTTT | CAILAGGTDTQYF
TRBJ2-7 | TRBD2 | - | TRBV9 | TGTGCCAGCAGCCAACTAGCGGGAGGGCCGGTCGAGCAGTACTTC | CASSQLAGGPVEQYF
TRBJ2-1 | - | - | TRBV11-3 | TGTGCCAGCAGCTTAGAGGGTGGACTAAGCTCCTACAATGAGCAGTTCTTC | CASSLEGGLSSYNEQFF
TRBJ2-3 | TRBD2 | - | TRBV15 | TGTGCCACCAGCGCACGTTCTAGCGGGGGGGCGAATACGCAGTATTTT | CATSARSSGGANTQYF
TRBJ2-1 | - | - | TRBV4-1 | TGCGCCAGCAGCCCCCGGGGTCCCGCCAGCAATGAGCAGTTCTTC | CASSPRGPASNEQFF
TRBJ1-2 | - | - | TRBV12-3/TRBV12-4 | TGTGCCAGCGCTCCGTTTTCGGTTTACTATGGCTACACCTTC | CASAPFSVYYGYTF
TRBJ2-1 | TRBD2 | - | TRBV7-9 | TGTGCCAACCTGAGACTAGCGGTATACAATGAGCAGTTCTTC | CANLRLAVYNEQFF
TRBJ1-1 | - | - | TRBV5-1 | TGCGCCAGCAGCTTGGTTGCGGCAGACACTGAAGCTTTCTTT | CASSLVAADTEAFF
TRBJ2-1 | - | many | TRBV3-1 | TGTGCCAGCAGCCAACCAAACCCGGCGGGACTGTACTTC | CASSQPNPAGLYF
TRBJ1-1 | - | few | TRBV7-3 | TGTGCCAGCAGCTTAATCCCAACGCGCGGGGTGGGCACTGAAGCTTTCTTT | CASSLIPTRGVGTEAFF
TRBJ1-2 | TRBD1 | few | TRBV5-5 | TGTGCCAGCAGCAGCGGGACAGGGCTCACCTATGGCTACACCTTC | CASSSGTGLTYGYTF
TRBJ2-1 | TRBD2 | many | TRBV20-1 | TGCAGTGCTAGAGATGGGAGGGGAGTTGCGGAGCAGTTCTTC | CSARDGRGVAEQFF
TRBJ2-1 | - | - | TRBV7-9 | TGTGCCAGCCGCCCGGGGAAGGGGGTCTCCTACAATGAGCAGTTCTTC | CASRPGKGVSYNEQFF